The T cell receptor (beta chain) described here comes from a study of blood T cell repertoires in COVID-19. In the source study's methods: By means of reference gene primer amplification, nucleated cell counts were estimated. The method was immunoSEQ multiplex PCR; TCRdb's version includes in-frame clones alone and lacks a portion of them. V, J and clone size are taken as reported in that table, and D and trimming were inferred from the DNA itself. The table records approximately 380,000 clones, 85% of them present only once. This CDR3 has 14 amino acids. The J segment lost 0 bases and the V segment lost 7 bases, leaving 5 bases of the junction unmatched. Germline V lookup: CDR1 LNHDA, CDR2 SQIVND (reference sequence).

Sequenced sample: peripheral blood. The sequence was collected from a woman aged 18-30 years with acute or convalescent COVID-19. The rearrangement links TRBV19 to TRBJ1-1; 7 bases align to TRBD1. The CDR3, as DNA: TGTGCCAGTACCCGACAGGGTATGAACACTGAAGCTTTCTTT. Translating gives CASTRQGMNTEAFF. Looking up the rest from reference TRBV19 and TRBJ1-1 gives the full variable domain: DGGITQSPKYLFRKEGQNVTLSCEQNLNHDAMYWYRQDPGQGLRLIYYSQIVNDFQKGDIAEGYSVSREKKESFPLTVTSAQKNPTAFYLCASTRQGMNTEAFFGQGTRLTVV.